This T cell receptor beta chain was recovered during a study of T cell responses to AZD1222 COVID-19 vaccine. General study results and limits: There were vaccine-associated CD4 TCRs across spike, dominant at 160-218 and 743-854.

Comment on this clone: Its matching antigen is unknown.

This CDR3 spans 13 amino acids. Germline V CDR1 and CDR2: SQVTM, ANQGSEA. Trimming stripped 3 bases from V and 3 bases from J, with 9 bases between. Clones were read by immunoSEQ multiplex PCR, and TCRdb kept only the in-frame ones, dropping some. Of approximately 150,000 clones in the sample, roughly 88% were seen once. This sequence originates from an adult in good health. The chain combines TRBV29-1 with TRBJ2-1; no clear D gene. The sequencing here drew on peripheral blood, taken on day 0 of MenACWY control vaccination. CDR3 region: CSVDEIFYNEQFF. In DNA form, the CDR3 reads TGCAGCGTTGATGAGATATTCTACAATGAGCAGTTCTTC.